The entry below describes one T cell receptor (beta chain). Its target is not known. This entry comes from a study of CD8+ T cells in alopecia areata. The V gene end was trimmed by 5 bases and the J gene end by 1 base; junction bases not matched to a gene: 7. In germline, CDR1 is LGHNA, CDR2 YNFKEQ. CDR3 size: 16 residues. TCR sequencing used cDNA made by reverse transcription of extracted RNA. Profiling relied on immunoSEQ multiplex PCR, and the TCRdb table lists in-frame clones only, not all of them. The sample lists 150,000 to 200,000 clones; 55% were seen once. Findings and limits, study-wide: Sharing of TCRs across patients appeared less clear than in mice, possibly for HLA-related reasons. Lesional scalp, especially alopecia totalis/universalis, showed higher clonality than normal scalp.

Sorting from PBMCs produced CD4+ and CD8+ T cells. The gene calls are TRBV4-2 and TRBJ2-1; 8 nucleotides match TRBD2. Specimen: CD4+ T cells sorted from blood. The receptor was isolated from a human donor in good health. CDR3 residues: CASSTLGTRSYNEQFF. As DNA, the CDR3 is TGTGCCAGCAGCACCTTAGGGACTAGATCCTACAATGAGCAGTTCTTC.